The rows below give T cell receptor beta chains drawn from one sample of a study of cytomegalovirus exposure and HLA in healthy donors. Using immunoSEQ multiplex PCR, the repertoire was profiled, and TCRdb retains in-frame clones only, with some absent. The sample lists 150,000 to 250,000 clones, around three quarters occurring once. The sequenced sample consisted of PBMCs. Receptor source: a woman aged 25 to 39 in good health and CMV-seropositive. Each CDR3 is given without its conserved first and last residue. A clone size is listed for some rows: how often the clone was seen (once, few, many), or a class if it is expanded.

V: TRBV21-1; J: TRBJ2-2; size: -; CDR3: ASSIRLAGYTGELF
V: TRBV4-1; J: TRBJ2-7; size: -; CDR3: ASSQELEGPRGEQY
V: TRBV7-9; J: TRBJ2-3; size: -; CDR3: ASSPGRTGRGPGTDTQY
V: TRBV7-9; J: TRBJ1-1; size: -; CDR3: ASSLNGGAEAF
V: TRBV10-3; J: TRBJ2-1; size: -; CDR3: AIAARGSLYEQF
V: TRBV18; J: TRBJ1-1; size: -; CDR3: ASSPWENSLGEAF
V: TRBV9; J: TRBJ2-5; size: few; CDR3: ASSRVVAGGETQY
V: TRBV4-2; J: TRBJ1-5; size: -; CDR3: ASSQEVQGGGNQPQH
V: TRBV18; J: TRBJ1-4; size: -; CDR3: ASSPGQGSEKLF
V: TRBV5-1; J: TRBJ1-1; size: -; CDR3: ASSLWGQAPEAF
V: TRBV11-3; J: TRBJ1-1; size: -; CDR3: ASSFSSPLATVNTEAF
V: TRBV27; J: TRBJ2-7; size: few; CDR3: ASSLRGSGAYEQY
V: TRBV6-1; J: TRBJ2-7; size: few; CDR3: ASSDPIGRGSYEQY
V: TRBV18; J: TRBJ1-4; size: -; CDR3: ASSPAVSNEKLF
V: TRBV7-8; J: TRBJ2-6; size: -; CDR3: ASSLLGLNFNSGANVLT
V: TRBV7-8; J: TRBJ1-5; size: few; CDR3: ASSERPPRRGQPQH
V: TRBV29-1; J: -; size: once; CDR3: SVLTSGLNSYEQY
V: TRBV19; J: TRBJ2-7; size: few; CDR3: ASSINRVGEQY
V: TRBV12-5; J: TRBJ2-4; size: once; CDR3: ASGRGKIAKNIQY
V: TRBV5-5; J: TRBJ2-7; size: -; CDR3: ASSYQGYEQY
V: TRBV27; J: TRBJ2-4; size: -; CDR3: ASSRFRDRVHVQY
V: TRBV5-4; J: TRBJ1-2; size: -; CDR3: ASSLWDRIFYGYT
V: TRBV9; J: TRBJ2-1; size: -; CDR3: ASSVLGTSGVSSYNEQF
V: TRBV7-2; J: TRBJ1-1; size: -; CDR3: ASSSALEAF
V: TRBV9; J: TRBJ2-3; size: -; CDR3: ASSAEPGLALDTQY
V: TRBV2; J: TRBJ2-5; size: few; CDR3: ASKNFSGDQDAQY
V: TRBV7-9; J: TRBJ1-6; size: -; CDR3: ASSLGPLVGHYNSPLH